The 31 T cell receptor beta chains listed next were all sequenced from one sample in a study of control samples from healthy donors and cancer patients. Method: immunoSEQ multiplex PCR; TCRdb's copy keeps in-frame clones and lacks some. In the table there are about 140,000 clones, around 94% of which are singletons. Sample: blood. These receptors all come from a man in his forties or fifties in good health.

This rearrangement joins TRBV9 to TRBJ2-3; tentatively, D is TRBD1 (5 bases). The length of the CDR3 is 12 residues. CDR1 SGDLS and CDR2 YYNGEE come from the germline V gene. Trimming took 3 bases from V and 7 from J, leaving 9 bases between them. The CDR3 nucleotides are TGTGCCAGCAGCGATAGACAGTATACGCAGTATTTT. Translated, it gives CASSDRQYTQYF.

V is TRBV7-2 and J is TRBJ1-5; TRBD1 aligns across 7 bases. The V gene's germline CDR1 is SGHTA and CDR2 FQGNSA. This CDR3 spans 15 amino acids. After removal of 1 base from V and 9 bases from J, the junction contained 9 bases not matched to a gene. The CDR3 DNA reads TGTGCCAGCAGCTTAGACGGACAGGAGCTCCGGCCCCAGCATTTT. Protein: CASSLDGQELRPQHF.

This chain connects TRBV7-6 to TRBJ1-4, with D uncertain. Germline V gene data show CDR1 as SGHVS and CDR2 as FNYEAQ. V lost 3 bases and J lost 4, with 15 bases in between. This CDR3 is 16 amino acids long. CDR3 in amino acids: CASSLASGSGNEKLFF. In nucleotides, the CDR3 is TGTGCCAGCAGCTTGGCCTCGGGTAGCGGTAATGAAAAACTGTTTTTT.

The chain carries TRBV11-2 and TRBJ1-4; D unresolved. Germline V gene data show CDR1 as SGHAT and CDR2 as FQNNGV. The V gene lost 1 base and the J gene lost 2 bases, with 8 bases spanning the gap. This CDR3 comprises 15 residues. In DNA form, the CDR3 reads TGTGCCAGCAGCTTAGGGGTCGACACTAATGAAAAACTGTTTTTT. Amino acid sequence: CASSLGVDTNEKLFF.

J is TRBJ2-7 and V is TRBV2; D unclear. CDR1 is SNHLY and CDR2 is FYNNEI in the germline V gene. The CDR3 has 13 residues. V lost 2 bases, J lost 2 bases, and 7 bases lay in between. This CDR3 is CASSESAAYEQYF. CDR3 nucleotides: TGTGCCAGCAGTGAATCGGCAGCCTACGAGCAGTACTTC. The whole variable domain, remainder taken from reference TRBV2 and TRBJ2-7, is EPEVTQTPSHQVTQMGQEVILRCVPISNHLYFYWYRQILGQKVEFLVSFYNNEISEKSEIFDDQFSVERPDGSNFTLKIRSTKLEDSAMYFCASSESAAYEQYFGPGTRLTVT.

V gene TRBV5-6 combines with J gene TRBJ1-1, with 8 bases matching TRBD1. V lost 3 bases to trimming and J lost 7 bases; unmatched junction nucleotides: 20. CDR1 is SGHDT, CDR2 YYEEEE, per germline. The CDR3 extends over 18 amino acids. In nucleotides, the CDR3 is TGTGCCAGCAGCTACGCGTTTACAGGGGGAGTTATGGGAGGTGAAGCTTTCTTT. Translation: CASSYAFTGGVMGGEAFF. The whole variable domain, filled in from reference TRBV5-6 and TRBJ1-1, reads DAGVTQSPTHLIKTRGQQVTLRCSPKSGHDTVSWYQQALGQGPQFIFQYYEEEERQRGNFPDRFSGHQFPNYSSELNVNALLLGDSALYLCASSYAFTGGVMGGEAFFGQGTRLTVV.

The chain is built from TRBV7-9 and TRBJ2-7; the match to TRBD1 covers 7 bases. The CDR3 loop spans 16 amino acids. The V and J ends lost 4 bases and 0 bases, in that order; junction bases with no gene match: 9. Germline values: CDR1 SEHNR, CDR2 FQNEAQ (reference sequence). The CDR3 here is CASSSLFGDSSYEQYF. CDR3 bases: TGTGCCAGCAGCTCCCTTTTTGGGGACAGCTCCTACGAGCAGTACTTC.

This rearrangement joins TRBV9 to TRBJ1-5, with TRBD1 as a possible D gene (5 bases). Per the germline V gene, CDR1 is SGDLS and CDR2 is YYNGEE. V lost 2 bases to trimming and J lost 2 bases, with 11 bases between them. The CDR3 totals 15 residues. The CDR3 here is CASSVSGLGNQPQHF. CDR3 bases: TGTGCCAGCAGCGTTTCAGGGCTGGGCAATCAGCCCCAGCATTTT.

The chain links TRBV21-1 to TRBJ1-1. TRBV21-1 is a listed pseudogene. CDR3 length equals 15 residues. The CDR3 DNA reads TGTGCCAGCAGCAAAGCGCCGGGGGAGAAGGGTGAAGCTTTCTTT. As protein: CASSKAPGEKGEAFF.

This chain links TRBV5-1 with TRBJ2-3; 10 positions agree with TRBD2. The trim removed 4 bases at V and 4 bases at J, leaving 12 bases unmatched. The CDR3 spans 17 residues. CDR1 is SGHRS, CDR2 YFSETQ, per germline. The chain's CDR3 is CASSPYLSSGSSDTQYF. In DNA form, the CDR3 reads TGCGCCAGCAGCCCCTACCTGTCTAGCGGGAGCTCAGATACGCAGTATTTT.

The V and J genes are TRBV24-1 and TRBJ1-2, with 8 positions matching TRBD1. The CDR3 runs 13 residues. After removal of 4 bases from V and 4 bases from J, the junction contained 1 base not matched to a gene. Germline-derived CDR1 and CDR2 are KGHDR and SFDVKD. CDR3 loop: CATSEGQGYGYTF. The CDR3 bases are TGTGCCACCAGTGAAGGACAGGGCTATGGCTACACCTTC.

The chain couples TRBV6-4 to TRBJ1-1; D remains unclear. V was pared by 5 bases and J by 6 bases, with 10 bases between. The germline V gene has CDR1 MRHNA and CDR2 SNTAGT. This CDR3 contains 12 residues. As DNA, the CDR3 is TGTGCCAGCAGTAGGAAGTCAGCTGAAGCTTTCTTT. It yields the protein CASSRKSAEAFF.

The chain combines TRBV4-1 with TRBJ1-6; tentative D call: TRBD1 (6 bases). The CDR3 consists of 16 residues. Germline-derived CDR1 and CDR2 are MGHRA and YSYEKL. With 4 bases removed from V and 0 bases from J, the gap between germline ends came to 10 bases. The CDR3 sequence is CASSPGQSSYNSPLHF. Written as DNA, the CDR3 is TGCGCCAGCAGCCCAGGACAGAGCTCCTATAATTCACCCCTCCACTTT.

This chain uses TRBV9 with TRBJ2-7, with TRBD2 identical over 8 bases. V shed 4 bases, J shed 4 bases, and the junction held 7 bases outside the gene matches. From germline, CDR1 is SGDLS and CDR2 YYNGEE. This CDR3 is 14 amino acids long. This chain's CDR3 is CASSPGGEPYEQYF. Written as DNA, the CDR3 is TGTGCCAGCAGCCCGGGAGGGGAACCTTACGAGCAGTACTTC.

In this sample, this clone turned up once. This sequence joins TRBV9 and TRBJ1-3; D is uncertain. There are 15 residues in the CDR3. Trimming removed 0 bases at V and 4 bases at J, with 11 bases between. CDR1 is SGDLS, CDR2 YYNGEE, per germline. DNA of the CDR3: TGTGCCAGCAGCGTAGGATCGGGGATGGGAAACACCATATATTTT. Encoded protein: CASSVGSGMGNTIYF.

The V and J genes are TRBV29-1 and TRBJ2-7; 9 bases agree with TRBD2. CDR1 and CDR2 from the germline V gene are SQVTM and ANQGSEA. This CDR3 has 14 amino acids. Germline trimming cut 2 bases from V and 4 bases from J; bases unmatched to any gene: 6. In DNA form, the CDR3 reads TGCAGCGTTGAAATAGCGGGAGAGGGTTACGAGCAGTACTTC. Residues: CSVEIAGEGYEQYF.

The chain employs TRBV9 and TRBJ2-3; 11 bases agree with TRBD1. Germline CDR1 reads SGDLS; CDR2 reads YYNGEE. CDR3 size: 16 residues. The junction had 11 bases not matched to a gene; V was cut back by 0 bases and J by 11 bases. CDR3 sequence reads: CASSVDMRTGGEGQYF. As DNA, the CDR3 is TGTGCCAGCAGCGTAGATATGAGGACAGGGGGCGAAGGGCAGTATTTT.

The V gene is TRBV12-3 or TRBV12-4, the J gene TRBJ2-7; D is possibly TRBD2 (5 bases). CDR3 size: 12 residues. Trimming took off 10 bases at V and 2 bases at J, with 12 bases between the two ends. CDR3 bases: TGTGCCATCATTACTAGAGCCTACGAGCAGTACTTC. Translation gives CAIITRAYEQYF.

The V gene is TRBV5-5, the J gene TRBJ1-1, with D unclear. Germline CDR1 is SGHKS and CDR2 is YYEKEE (reference sequence). There are 12 residues in the CDR3. Trimming pared 0 bases from V and 4 bases from J, leaving 4 bases between. CDR3 bases: TGTGCCAGCAGCTTGGGTTCCACTGAAGCTTTCTTT. Protein product: CASSLGSTEAFF.

In regard to this clone: The junction departs from the called germline gene at one end, perhaps through a read error. The V call is TRBV7-7, the J call TRBJ2-2; TRBD1 matches at 8 bases. Germline CDR1 SSHAT, CDR2 FNYEAQ (reference sequence). The CDR3 loop spans 14 amino acids. Written as DNA, the CDR3 is TGTGCTAGCAGCAGGGGGCAAAACACCGGGGAGCTGTTTTTT. Amino acid sequence: CASSRGQNTGELFF.

This sequence joins TRBV18 and TRBJ2-3, with D possibly matching TRBD2 (6 bases). The ends were cut back, 2 bases at V and 0 bases at J, with 9 bases in the middle. Germline assignment: CDR1 KGHSH and CDR2 LQKENI. This CDR3 contains 15 residues. The CDR3 is CASSPVGGSTDTQYF. In nucleotides, the CDR3 is TGTGCCAGCTCACCAGTCGGGGGTAGCACAGATACGCAGTATTTT.

This rearrangement joins TRBV9 to TRBJ2-2, with 9 bases fitting TRBD2. CDR3 size: 19 residues. J lost 1 base, V lost 2 bases, and 12 bases had no gene match. In germline, CDR1 is SGDLS, CDR2 YYNGEE. The CDR3 DNA reads TGTGCCAGCAGCGTGACCACGAGGGGTAGCGGGGGGAACACCGGGGAGCTGTTTTTT. The encoded protein is CASSVTTRGSGGNTGELFF.

The V and J genes are TRBV19 and TRBJ1-2; D is ambiguous. The CDR3 is 14 residues long. V was shortened by 5 bases and J by 1 base, with 11 bases between the two germline ends. CDR1 and CDR2 from the germline V gene are LNHDA and SQIVND (reference sequence). CDR3 nucleotides: TGTGCCAGTAGTGGGAACAGCTATAACTATGGCTACACCTTC. It encodes CASSGNSYNYGYTF.

V is TRBV12-3 or TRBV12-4 and J is TRBJ1-5; no firm D call. The CDR3 runs to 13 residues. Between the trimmed V and J ends, which lost 7 bases and 9 bases, there was a span of 16 bases. CDR3 residues: CASNMTPEGPQHF. The CDR3, as DNA: TGTGCCAGCAACATGACCCCTGAGGGGCCCCAGCATTTT.

About this clone itself: This sample includes further DNA sequences coding for the same CDR3. V usage is TRBV11-3 and J usage is TRBJ1-1; unclear D gene. Germline V lookup: CDR1 SGHNT, CDR2 YENEEA. The V and J ends lost 1 base and 2 bases respectively, with 5 bases between them. The CDR3 is 13 residues long. CDR3 sequence: CASSLGGNTEAFF. CDR3 coding DNA: TGTGCCAGCAGCTTAGGTGGTAACACTGAAGCTTTCTTT.

The CDR3 here is CASSFGTDYGYTF. In DNA, the CDR3 is TGTGCCAGCAGCTTCGGGACGGACTATGGCTACACCTTC. J is TRBJ1-2 and V is TRBV11-2, with D perhaps matching TRBD1 (5 bases). The germline V gene has CDR1 SGHAT and CDR2 FQNNGV. V was pared by 3 bases and J by 3 bases, with 8 bases between. This CDR3 comprises 13 residues.

The gene calls are TRBV18 and TRBJ1-4; D is unresolved. CDR3 length: 15 amino acids. In germline, CDR1 is KGHSH, CDR2 LQKENI. V lost 0 bases and J 9 bases, leaving 14 bases between the germline ends. The CDR3 region has the DNA TGTGCCAGCTCACCACCGAACACGGGAATGAAAAAACTGTTTTTT. Protein: CASSPPNTGMKKLFF.

The chain has TRBV28 and TRBJ1-5; D might be TRBD1 (6 bases). This CDR3 spans 16 amino acids. V lost 7 bases and J lost 6, with 22 bases in between. CDR1 is MDHEN and CDR2 is SYDVKM in the germline V gene. The CDR3 region has the DNA TGTGCCAGCACCCCTCGGAGGTGGGGGCGAGGTCAGCCCCAGCATTTT. It encodes CASTPRRWGRGQPQHF.

The J gene is TRBJ2-3, the V gene TRBV9, with D hard to call. The V end lost 0 bases, the J end lost 0 bases, and 8 bases lay between the germline ends. CDR1 is SGDLS, CDR2 YYNGEE, per germline. This CDR3 is 15 amino acids long. Written as DNA, the CDR3 is TGTGCCAGCAGCGTAGCCCTCCTGAGCACAGATACGCAGTATTTT. This encodes CASSVALLSTDTQYF.

CDR3 sequence: CASSQDRRDGAEKLFF. In DNA, the CDR3 is TGTGCCAGCAGCCAAGATCGTCGGGATGGGGCCGAAAAACTGTTTTTT. The gene calls are TRBV3-1 (or the pseudogene TRBV3-2) and TRBJ1-4, with D possibly TRBD1 on 5 matching bases. From germline, CDR1 is LGHDT and CDR2 YNNKEL (reference sequence). This CDR3 region has 16 residues. Trimming pared 0 bases from V and 8 bases from J, leaving 16 bases between.

The CDR3 bases are TGCGCCAGCAGCTTTGGGACAGGGGAAACCGGGGAGCTGTTTTTT. Residues: CASSFGTGETGELFF. The chain combines TRBV4-1 with TRBJ2-2, with TRBD1 matching 10 bases. Looked up from germline, CDR1 is MGHRA and CDR2 is YSYEKL. The CDR3 totals 15 residues. The ends lost 5 bases at V and 5 bases at J; junction bases unmatched: 5.